This is a list of T cell receptor beta chains from one sample in a study of blood T cell repertoires in COVID-19. TCRdb's table, derived via immunoSEQ multiplex PCR, lists solely in-frame clones and lacks some. The sample gives 250,000 to 300,000 clones, 89% of which show up once; approximately 4.6% is in the top ten. Specimen: peripheral blood. Every receptor here comes from a woman aged 40-49 years who had recovered from COVID-19. Both conserved end residues are part of each CDR3. A D gene is named only where the DNA matches it firmly. Some rows mark clone size as missing; the rest say once, few, many or name a class of expanded clone.

abundance,j_gene,d_gene,v_gene,CDR3aa,CDR3nt
-,TRBJ2-7,-,TRBV5-1,CASSLEQSYEQYF,TGCGCCAGCAGCTTGGAACAGTCCTACGAGCAGTACTTC
-,TRBJ2-1,-,TRBV6-6,CASSTNRVDEQFF,TGTGCCAGCAGTACAAACAGGGTGGATGAGCAGTTCTTC
-,TRBJ2-2,TRBD1,TRBV6-2/TRBV6-3,CASSYPLTGAGELFF,TGTGCCAGCAGTTACCCCCTGACAGGGGCCGGGGAGCTGTTTTTT
-,TRBJ1-4,TRBD1,TRBV15,CATSRGQYNEKLFF,TGTGCCACCAGCAGGGGACAGTATAATGAAAAACTGTTTTTT
-,TRBJ1-1,-,TRBV6-5,CASSRADSFREAFF,TGTGCCAGCAGTCGGGCGGACTCGTTTCGGGAAGCTTTCTTT
-,TRBJ2-1,TRBD1,TRBV5-1,CASSLSGTGTGNEQFF,TGCGCCAGCAGCCTATCCGGGACAGGGACCGGCAATGAGCAGTTCTTC
-,TRBJ1-2,TRBD1,TRBV6-5,CASSDRAPYGYTF,TGTGCCAGCAGCGACAGGGCCCCCTATGGCTACACCTTC
once,TRBJ2-1,TRBD2,TRBV7-9,CASSFSSGIYNEQFF,TGTGCCAGCAGCTTCTCTAGCGGGATCTACAATGAGCAGTTCTTC
-,TRBJ1-6,TRBD1,TRBV28,CASSLWDRGNSPLHF,TGTGCCAGCAGTTTATGGGACAGGGGTAATTCACCCCTCCACTTT
-,TRBJ2-5,TRBD1,TRBV6-5,CASSFRTGEETQYF,TGTGCCAGCAGTTTTCGGACAGGGGAAGAGACCCAGTACTTC
-,TRBJ2-1,TRBD2,TRBV19,CASSIGLAGYNEQFF,TGTGCCAGTAGTATAGGGCTAGCGGGGTACAATGAGCAGTTCTTC
-,TRBJ1-2,-,TRBV28,CASSTTPEVGGYTF,TGTGCCAGCAGTACGACCCCCGAGGTGGGTGGCTACACCTTC
few,TRBJ2-7,TRBD1,TRBV5-1,CASSFLGGQGSYEQYF,TGCGCCAGCAGCTTCCTGGGGGGACAGGGCAGTTACGAGCAGTACTTC
-,TRBJ2-5,TRBD2,TRBV5-1,CASSRTSGGETQYF,TGCGCCAGCAGCCGAACTAGCGGGGGGGAGACCCAGTACTTC
-,TRBJ1-4,-,TRBV19,CASSTRLTGMLFF,TGTGCCAGTAGTACCCGCCTTACAGGGATGCTGTTTTTT
-,TRBJ2-5,-,TRBV6-5,CASSYLAGGQETQYF,TGTGCCAGCAGTTATTTGGCGGGTGGCCAAGAGACCCAGTACTTC
-,TRBJ1-3,-,TRBV4-3,CASSQGRDGNTIYF,TGCGCCAGCAGCCAGGGGAGGGACGGAAACACCATATATTTT
-,TRBJ2-5,TRBD1,TRBV5-1,CASTPGWRGTGETQYF,TGCGCCAGCACCCCAGGGTGGCGGGGGACAGGGGAGACCCAGTACTTC
-,TRBJ1-1,-,TRBV7-9,CASSPSGGGLGTEAFF,TGTGCCAGCAGCCCTAGCGGGGGGGGCTTGGGCACTGAAGCTTTCTTT
once,TRBJ1-4,TRBD1,TRBV9,CASSVEEGALEKLFF,TGTGCCAGCAGCGTAGAGGAGGGGGCGTTAGAAAAACTGTTTTTT
-,TRBJ2-5,TRBD2,TRBV10-3,CATTPSGGDETQYF,TGTGCCACGACCCCGTCGGGGGGGGACGAGACCCAGTACTTC
-,TRBJ2-7,TRBD1,TRBV19,CASRDWTGNYEQYF,TGTGCCAGTAGAGACTGGACAGGGAACTACGAGCAGTACTTC
-,TRBJ2-1,TRBD2,TRBV11-3,CASSLGASGYNEQFF,TGTGCCAGCAGCTTAGGGGCTAGCGGTTACAATGAGCAGTTCTTC
-,TRBJ1-1,-,TRBV5-1,CASIPRRKGRQWNTEAFF,TGCGCCAGCATCCCACGTAGAAAGGGGAGGCAGTGGAACACTGAAGCTTTCTTT
-,TRBJ2-2,-,TRBV6-5,CASSRVQGLAGELFF,TGTGCCAGCAGTAGGGTACAGGGTTTGGCCGGGGAGCTGTTTTTT
-,TRBJ2-7,-,TRBV5-4,CASSSEPFTYEQYF,TGTGCCAGCAGCTCCGAGCCCTTTACCTACGAGCAGTACTTC
-,TRBJ2-1,TRBD2,TRBV6-5,CASSYSGNSYNEQFF,TGTGCCAGCAGTTATAGCGGGAATTCCTACAATGAGCAGTTCTTC
-,TRBJ2-5,-,TRBV5-4,CASSLAGSETQYF,TGTGCCAGCAGCTTGGCGGGTTCGGAGACCCAGTACTTC
-,TRBJ1-2,TRBD1,TRBV5-5,CASSLAGIGGGYGYTF,TGTGCCAGCAGCTTGGCCGGGATAGGGGGCGGCTATGGCTACACCTTC
once,TRBJ1-4,TRBD1,TRBV28,CASSFGDSLNEKLFF,TGTGCCAGCAGTTTTGGGGACAGTCTCAATGAAAAACTGTTTTTT
-,TRBJ1-2,TRBD1,TRBV4-3,CASSQVTGGDYGYTF,TGCGCCAGCAGCCAAGTAACAGGGGGCGACTATGGCTACACCTTC
-,TRBJ2-3,TRBD2,TRBV19,CASSTLAGRTDTQYF,TGTGCCAGTAGTACTCTAGCGGGACGCACAGATACGCAGTATTTT
-,TRBJ2-4,TRBD1,TRBV18,CASSRNFTGGLAKNIQYF,TGTGCCAGCTCACGAAACTTTACAGGGGGCCTAGCCAAAAACATTCAGTACTTC
-,TRBJ1-2,TRBD1,TRBV27,CASRPDRVNYGYTF,TGTGCCAGCAGACCTGACAGGGTTAACTATGGCTACACCTTC